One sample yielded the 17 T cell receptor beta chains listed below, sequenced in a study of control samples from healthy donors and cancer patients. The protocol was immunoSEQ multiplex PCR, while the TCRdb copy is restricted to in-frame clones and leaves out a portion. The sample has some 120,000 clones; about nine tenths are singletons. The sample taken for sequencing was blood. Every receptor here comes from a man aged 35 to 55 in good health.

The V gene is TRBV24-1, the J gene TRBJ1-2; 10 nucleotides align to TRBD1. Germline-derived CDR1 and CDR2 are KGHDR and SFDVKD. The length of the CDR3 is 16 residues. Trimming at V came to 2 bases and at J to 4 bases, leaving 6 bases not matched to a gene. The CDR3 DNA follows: TGTGCCACCAGTGATTGGGGGACAGGGGAAGGCTATGGCTACACCTTC. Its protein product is CATSDWGTGEGYGYTF.

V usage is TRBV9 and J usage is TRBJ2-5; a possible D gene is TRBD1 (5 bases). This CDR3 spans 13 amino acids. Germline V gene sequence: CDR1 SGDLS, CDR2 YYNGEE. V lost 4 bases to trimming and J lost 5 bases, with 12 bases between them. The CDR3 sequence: CASSLWGTETQYF. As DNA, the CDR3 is TGTGCCAGCAGCCTCTGGGGCACCGAGACCCAGTACTTC.

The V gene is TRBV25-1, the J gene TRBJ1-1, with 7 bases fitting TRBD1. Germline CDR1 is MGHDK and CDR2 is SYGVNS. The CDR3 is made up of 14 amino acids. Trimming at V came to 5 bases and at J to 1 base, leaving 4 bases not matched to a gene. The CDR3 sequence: CASSNHRGNTEAFF. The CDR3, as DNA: TGTGCCAGCAGTAACCACAGGGGGAACACTGAAGCTTTCTTT. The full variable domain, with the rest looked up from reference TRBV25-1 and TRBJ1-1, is EADIYQTPRYLVIGTGKKITLECSQTMGHDKMYWYQQDPGMELHLIHYSYGVNSTEKGDLSSESTVSRIRTEHFPLTLESARPSHTSQYLCASSNHRGNTEAFFGQGTRLTVV.

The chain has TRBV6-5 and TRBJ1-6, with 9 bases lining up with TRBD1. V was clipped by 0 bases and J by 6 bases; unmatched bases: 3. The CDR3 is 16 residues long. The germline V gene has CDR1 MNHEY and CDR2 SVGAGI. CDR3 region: CASSYSTGGINSPLHF. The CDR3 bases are TGTGCCAGCAGTTACTCGACAGGGGGGATTAATTCACCCCTCCACTTT.

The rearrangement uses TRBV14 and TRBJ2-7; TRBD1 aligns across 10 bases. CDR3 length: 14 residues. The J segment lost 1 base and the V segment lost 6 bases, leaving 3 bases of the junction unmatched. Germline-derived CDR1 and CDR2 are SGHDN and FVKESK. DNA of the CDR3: TGTGCCAGCAGACGGACAGGGGGATCCTACGAGCAGTACTTC. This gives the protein CASRRTGGSYEQYF.

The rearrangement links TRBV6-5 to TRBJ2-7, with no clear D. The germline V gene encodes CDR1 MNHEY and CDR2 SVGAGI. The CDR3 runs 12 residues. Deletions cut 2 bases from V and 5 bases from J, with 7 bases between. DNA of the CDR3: TGTGCCAGCAGTTACGGATGGCACGAGCAGTACTTC. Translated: CASSYGWHEQYF.

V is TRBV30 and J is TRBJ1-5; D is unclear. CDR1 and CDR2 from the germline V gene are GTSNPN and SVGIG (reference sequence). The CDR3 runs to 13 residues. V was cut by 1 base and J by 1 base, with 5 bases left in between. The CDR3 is CAWSEGSNQPQHF. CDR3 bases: TGTGCCTGGAGTGAGGGCAGCAATCAGCCCCAGCATTTT.

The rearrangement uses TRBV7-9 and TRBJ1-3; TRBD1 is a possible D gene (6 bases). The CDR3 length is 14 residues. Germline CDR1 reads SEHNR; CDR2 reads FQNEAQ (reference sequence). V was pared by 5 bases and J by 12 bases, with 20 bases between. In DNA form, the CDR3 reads TGTGCCAGCAGCCCCTGGGATGCAGGGGTTGTCATATATTTT. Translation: CASSPWDAGVVIYF.

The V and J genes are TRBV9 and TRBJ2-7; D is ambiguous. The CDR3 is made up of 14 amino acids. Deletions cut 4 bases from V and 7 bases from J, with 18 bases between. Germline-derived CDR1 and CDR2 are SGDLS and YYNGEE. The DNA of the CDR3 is TGTGCCAGCAGCCCCGGCGACCTACGTCGGGAGCAGTACTTC. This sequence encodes CASSPGDLRREQYF.

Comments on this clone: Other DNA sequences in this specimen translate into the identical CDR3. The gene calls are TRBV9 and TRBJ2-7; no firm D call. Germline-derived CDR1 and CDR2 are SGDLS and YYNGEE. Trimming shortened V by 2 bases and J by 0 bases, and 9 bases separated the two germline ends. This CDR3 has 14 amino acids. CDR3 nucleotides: TGTGCCAGCAGCGTTGGGCGGAGCTCCTACGAGCAGTACTTC. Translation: CASSVGRSSYEQYF. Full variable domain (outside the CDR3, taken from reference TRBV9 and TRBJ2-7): DSGVTQTPKHLITATGQRVTLRCSPRSGDLSVYWYQQSLDQGLQFLIQYYNGEERAKGNILERFSAQQFPDLHSELNLSSLELGDSALYFCASSVGRSSYEQYFGPGTRLTVT.

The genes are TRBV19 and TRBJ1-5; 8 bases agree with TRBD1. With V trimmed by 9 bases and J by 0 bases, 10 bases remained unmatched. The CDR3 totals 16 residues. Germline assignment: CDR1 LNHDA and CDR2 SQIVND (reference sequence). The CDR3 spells CASRDRRRLSNQPQHF. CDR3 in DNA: TGTGCCAGCCGGGACAGGCGACGTCTTAGCAATCAGCCCCAGCATTTT.

CDR3 nucleotides: TGCAGCGTACTACAGGGGGGGCAAGAGACCCAGTACTTC. Its protein is CSVLQGGQETQYF. The chain carries TRBV29-1 and TRBJ2-5, with D perhaps TRBD1 (8 bases). CDR1 and CDR2 from the germline V gene are SQVTM and ANQGSEA. V shed 6 bases and J shed 2 bases, with 13 bases lying between them. The CDR3 is 13 amino acids. Full variable domain (rest looked up from reference TRBV29-1 and TRBJ2-5): SAVISQKPSRDICQRGTSLTIQCQVDSQVTMMFWYRQQPGQSLTLIATANQGSEATYESGFVIDKFPISRPNLTFSTLTVSNMSPEDSSIYLCSVLQGGQETQYFGPGTRLLVL.

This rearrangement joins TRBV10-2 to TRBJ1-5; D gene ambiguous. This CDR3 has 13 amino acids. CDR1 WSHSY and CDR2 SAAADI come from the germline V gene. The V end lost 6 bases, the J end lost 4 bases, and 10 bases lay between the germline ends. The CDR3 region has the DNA TGCGCCAGCAGAATCCAAATAAATCAGCCCCAGCATTTT. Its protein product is CASRIQINQPQHF.

The CDR3 loop is CASSLGGDAYNSPLHF. CDR3 sequence (DNA): TGCGCCAGCAGCCTGGGAGGGGACGCCTATAATTCACCCCTCCACTTT. V and J are TRBV5-1 and TRBJ1-6; TRBD1 is a possible D gene (5 bases). This CDR3 region has 16 residues. Trimming shortened V by 4 bases and J by 2 bases, and 13 bases separated the two germline ends. Per germline, CDR1 SGHRS and CDR2 YFSETQ.

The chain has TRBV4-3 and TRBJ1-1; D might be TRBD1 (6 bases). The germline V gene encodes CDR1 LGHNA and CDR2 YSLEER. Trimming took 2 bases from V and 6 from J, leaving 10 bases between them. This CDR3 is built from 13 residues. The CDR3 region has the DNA TGCGCCAGCAGCCAAACGGGGGCCCCTGAAGCTTTCTTT. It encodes CASSQTGAPEAFF.

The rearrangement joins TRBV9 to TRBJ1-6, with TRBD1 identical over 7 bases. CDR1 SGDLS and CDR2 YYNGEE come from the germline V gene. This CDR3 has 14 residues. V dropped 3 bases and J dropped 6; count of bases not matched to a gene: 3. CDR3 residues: CASSARDSNSPLHF. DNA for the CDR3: TGTGCCAGCAGCGCCCGGGACAGTAATTCACCCCTCCACTTT.

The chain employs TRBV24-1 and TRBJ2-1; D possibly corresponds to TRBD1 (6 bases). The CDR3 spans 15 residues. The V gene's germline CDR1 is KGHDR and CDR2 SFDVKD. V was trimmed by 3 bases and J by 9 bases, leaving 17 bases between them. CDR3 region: CATSDGQSLGVEQFF. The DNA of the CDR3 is TGTGCCACCAGTGATGGACAGTCTCTTGGGGTTGAGCAGTTCTTC.